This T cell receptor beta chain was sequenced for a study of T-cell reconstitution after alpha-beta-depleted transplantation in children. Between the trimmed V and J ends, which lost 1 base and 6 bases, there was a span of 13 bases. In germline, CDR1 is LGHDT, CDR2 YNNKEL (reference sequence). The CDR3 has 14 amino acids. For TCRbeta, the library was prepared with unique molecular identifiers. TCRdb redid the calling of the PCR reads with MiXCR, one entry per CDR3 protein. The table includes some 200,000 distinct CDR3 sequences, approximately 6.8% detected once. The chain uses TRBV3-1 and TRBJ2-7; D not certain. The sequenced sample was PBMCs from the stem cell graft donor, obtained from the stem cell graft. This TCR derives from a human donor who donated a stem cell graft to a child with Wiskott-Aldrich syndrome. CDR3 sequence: CASSQVFTVSEQYF. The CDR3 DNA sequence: TGTGCCAGCAGCCAAGTATTCACAGTCAGCGAGCAGTACTTC.